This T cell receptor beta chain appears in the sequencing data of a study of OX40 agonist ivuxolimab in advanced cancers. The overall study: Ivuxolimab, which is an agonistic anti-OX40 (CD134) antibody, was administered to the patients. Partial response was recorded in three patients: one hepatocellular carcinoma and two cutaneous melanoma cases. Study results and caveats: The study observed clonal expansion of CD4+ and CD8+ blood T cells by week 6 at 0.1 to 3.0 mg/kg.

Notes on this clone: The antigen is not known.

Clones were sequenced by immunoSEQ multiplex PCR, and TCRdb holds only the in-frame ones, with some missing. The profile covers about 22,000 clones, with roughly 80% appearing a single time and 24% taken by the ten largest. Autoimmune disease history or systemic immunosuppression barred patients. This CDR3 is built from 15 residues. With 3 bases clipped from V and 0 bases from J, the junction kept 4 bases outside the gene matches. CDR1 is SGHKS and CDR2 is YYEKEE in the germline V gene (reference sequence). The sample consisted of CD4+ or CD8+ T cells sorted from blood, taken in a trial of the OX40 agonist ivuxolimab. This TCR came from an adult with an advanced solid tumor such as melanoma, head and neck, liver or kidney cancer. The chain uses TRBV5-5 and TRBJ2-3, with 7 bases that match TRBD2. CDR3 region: CASSSGRFSTDTQYF. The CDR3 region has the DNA TGTGCCAGCAGCTCCGGGAGGTTTAGCACAGATACGCAGTATTTT.